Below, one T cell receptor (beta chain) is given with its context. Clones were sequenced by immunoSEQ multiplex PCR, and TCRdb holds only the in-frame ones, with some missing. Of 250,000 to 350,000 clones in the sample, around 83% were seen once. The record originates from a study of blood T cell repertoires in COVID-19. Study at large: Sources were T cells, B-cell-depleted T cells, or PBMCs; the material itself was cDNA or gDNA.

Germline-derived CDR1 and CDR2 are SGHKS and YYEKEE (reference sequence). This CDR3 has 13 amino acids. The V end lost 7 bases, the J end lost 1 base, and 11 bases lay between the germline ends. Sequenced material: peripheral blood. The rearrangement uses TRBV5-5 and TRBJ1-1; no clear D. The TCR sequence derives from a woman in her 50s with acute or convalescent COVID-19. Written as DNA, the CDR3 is TGTGCCAGCTTGTGGGCTTCGAACACTGAAGCTTTCTTT. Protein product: CASLWASNTEAFF.